This T cell receptor beta chain is from a study of OX40 agonist ivuxolimab in advanced cancers. Across the whole study: Patients achieving partial responses numbered three: one hepatocellular carcinoma case and two cutaneous melanoma cases.

Profiling relied on immunoSEQ multiplex PCR, and the TCRdb table lists in-frame clones only, not all of them. The data hold tens of thousands of clones, with approximately 90% observed a single time. The CDR3 sequence is 15 residues long. Deletions cut 4 bases from V and 5 bases from J, with 14 bases between. From germline, CDR1 is MNHEY and CDR2 SVGAGI. The sequences come from CD4+ or CD8+ T cells sorted from blood, collected in a trial of the OX40 agonist ivuxolimab. This receptor was identified in an adult with an advanced solid tumor such as melanoma, head and neck, liver or kidney cancer. V and J are TRBV6-5 and TRBJ2-2, with D maybe TRBD2 (5 bases). CDR3: CASSLYGVRTGELFF. The CDR3 coding sequence is TGTGCCAGCAGTTTGTACGGGGTTCGGACCGGGGAGCTGTTTTTT.